The sample holds a few counts of the clone carrying this T cell receptor beta chain. The antigen is undetermined. An overlapping HIV-1 Gag peptide pool stimulated these cells at roughly 0.97 ug/peptide/mL. Sorting of responding CD4+ T cells relied on upregulated CD40 ligand together with CD69. Donors were HIV-1-infected adults who began suppressive ART during chronic infection. The CDR3 contains 13 residues. CDR1 and CDR2 from the germline V gene are SGHTA and FQGNSA. V lost 2 bases, J lost 4 bases, and 8 bases lay in between. This was the immunoSEQ version 4 assay in survey mode. Clones were sequenced by immunoSEQ multiplex PCR, and TCRdb holds only the in-frame ones, with some missing. The data hold 13,000 or so clones, with over 65% observed a single time. This specimen belongs to a study of persistence of HIV-infected CD4 T cells. Findings and limits, study-wide: Degenerate expanded CDR3beta sequences were enriched among CMV- and Gag-responding cells. TCRbeta richness was lower in CMV- and Gag-responding cells than in anti-CD3/anti-CD28-responding cells.

The V gene is TRBV7-2, the J gene TRBJ1-1; D is uncertain. This clonotype was obtained from an adult man with HIV who was CMV-seropositive. This material consisted of CD4+ T cells sorted from PBMCs after 18-hour stimulation, taken from a patient who received antiretroviral therapy. CDR3 sequence: CASSLTKATEAFF. CDR3 nucleotide sequence: TGTGCCAGCAGCTTAACAAAGGCCACTGAAGCTTTCTTT.